The T cell receptor (beta chain) described here comes from a study of blood T cell repertoires in COVID-19. Data came from immunoSEQ multiplex PCR; TCRdb stores just in-frame clones and leaves some out. The sample includes about 140,000 clones, approximately 83% of them seen just once. This TCR was recovered from a human donor in a cohort sampled during active COVID-19. Material: peripheral blood.

The CDR3: CAGSTGGLAGGRRTGELFF. The CDR3 DNA reads TGTGCCGGATCTACAGGGGGACTAGCGGGAGGTCGAAGGACCGGGGAGCTGTTTTTT. The rearrangement joins TRBV7-9 to TRBJ2-2; 15 bases are a match to TRBD2. This CDR3 is built from 19 residues. Trimming cost V 11 bases and J 5 bases; bases outside gene matches: 18. Germline assignment: CDR1 SEHNR and CDR2 FQNEAQ (reference sequence).